This T cell receptor (beta chain) appears in the sequencing data of a study of T cells after yellow fever vaccination. About the study: For low cell numbers, libraries were made with SMART-Seq v4 Ultra Low Input. Whole-study results and caveats: Highly abundant clonotypes carried over from the bulk population could end up in FACS-sorted repertoires as contaminants.

V lost 8 bases, J lost 5 bases, and 15 bases lay in between. The CDR3 spans 12 residues. The germline V gene has CDR1 SQVTM and CDR2 ANQGSEA. This clonotype was counted ten times or more. Antigen: not known. A universal primer site and UMIs were added as TCR cDNA was made by 5'RACE template switching. TCRdb fed the 5' RACE reads into MiXCR, producing one record per CDR3 protein. This sample has about 340,000 distinct CDR3 sequences, with 3% to 4.5% found just once. The receptor comes from a man between 18 and 35 years old who received the YFV17D yellow fever vaccine. The sequencing used PBMCs, collected 5 days after the yellow fever booster vaccination. The V and J genes are TRBV29-1 and TRBJ1-1; the D is unclear. The chain's CDR3 is CSFGRWGTEAFF. The CDR3 DNA reads TGCAGCTTTGGTAGATGGGGTACTGAAGCTTTCTTT.